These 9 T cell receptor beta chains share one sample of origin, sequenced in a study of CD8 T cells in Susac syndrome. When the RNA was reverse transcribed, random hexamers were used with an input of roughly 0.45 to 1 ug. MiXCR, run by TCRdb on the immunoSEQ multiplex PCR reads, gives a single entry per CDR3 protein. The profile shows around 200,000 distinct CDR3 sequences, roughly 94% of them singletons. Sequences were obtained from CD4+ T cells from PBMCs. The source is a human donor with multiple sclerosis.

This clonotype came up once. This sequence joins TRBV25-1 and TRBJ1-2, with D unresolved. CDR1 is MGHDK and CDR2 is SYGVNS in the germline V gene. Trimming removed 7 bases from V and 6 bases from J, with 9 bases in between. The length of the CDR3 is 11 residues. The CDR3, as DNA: TGTGCCAGCAAGATGGGGAATGGCTACACCTTC. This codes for CASKMGNGYTF.

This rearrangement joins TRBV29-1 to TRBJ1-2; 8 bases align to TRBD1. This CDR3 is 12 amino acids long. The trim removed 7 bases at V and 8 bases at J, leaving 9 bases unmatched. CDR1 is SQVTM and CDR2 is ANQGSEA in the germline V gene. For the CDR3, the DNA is TGCAGCGGGACAGGGCCGACCCGGGGCTACACCTTC. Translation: CSGTGPTRGYTF.

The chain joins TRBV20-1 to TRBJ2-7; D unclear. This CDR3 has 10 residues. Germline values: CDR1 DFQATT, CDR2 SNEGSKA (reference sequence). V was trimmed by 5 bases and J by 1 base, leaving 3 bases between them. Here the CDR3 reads CSAASYEQYF. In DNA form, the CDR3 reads TGCAGTGCTGCGTCCTACGAGCAGTACTTC.

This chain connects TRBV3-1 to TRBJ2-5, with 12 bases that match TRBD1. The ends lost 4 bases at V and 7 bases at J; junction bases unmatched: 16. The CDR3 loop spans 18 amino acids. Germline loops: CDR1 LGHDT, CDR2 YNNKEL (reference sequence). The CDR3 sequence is CASSREPGQGALRWTQYF. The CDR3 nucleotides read TGTGCCAGCAGCCGAGAACCGGGACAGGGGGCTTTACGGTGGACCCAGTACTTC.

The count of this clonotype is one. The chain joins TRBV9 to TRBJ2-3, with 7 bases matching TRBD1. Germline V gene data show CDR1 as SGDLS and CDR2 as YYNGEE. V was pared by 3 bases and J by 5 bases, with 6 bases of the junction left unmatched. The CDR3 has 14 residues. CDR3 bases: TGTGCCAGCAGCGCATCACAGGGGCGAGATACGCAGTATTTT. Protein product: CASSASQGRDTQYF.

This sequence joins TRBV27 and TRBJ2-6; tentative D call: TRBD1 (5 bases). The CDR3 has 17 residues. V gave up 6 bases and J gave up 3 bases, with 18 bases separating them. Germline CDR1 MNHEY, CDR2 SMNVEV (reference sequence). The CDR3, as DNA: TGTGCCAGCAGCGCTGACAGCTACCTCGGTGGGGCCAACGTCCTGACTTTC. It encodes CASSADSYLGGANVLTF.

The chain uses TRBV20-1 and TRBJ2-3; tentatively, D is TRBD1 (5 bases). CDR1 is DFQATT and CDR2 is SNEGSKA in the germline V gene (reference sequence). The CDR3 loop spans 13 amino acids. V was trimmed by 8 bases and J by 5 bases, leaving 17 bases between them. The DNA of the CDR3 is TGCAGTTCCTTTGGGGCCACTGGAGATACGCAGTATTTT. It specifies CSSFGATGDTQYF.

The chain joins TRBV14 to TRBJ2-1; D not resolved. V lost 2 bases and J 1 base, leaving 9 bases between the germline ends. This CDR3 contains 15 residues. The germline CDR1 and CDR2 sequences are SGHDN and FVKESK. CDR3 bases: TGTGCCAGCAGCCAAAATGGGGTGTCCTACAATGAGCAGTTCTTC. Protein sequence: CASSQNGVSYNEQFF.

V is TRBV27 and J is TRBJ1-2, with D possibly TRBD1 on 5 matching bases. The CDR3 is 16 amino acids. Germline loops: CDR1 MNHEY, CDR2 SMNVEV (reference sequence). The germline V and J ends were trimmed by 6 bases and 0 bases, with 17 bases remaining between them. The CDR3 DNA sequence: TGTGCCAGCAGAAAGACAGTGCCCAGTTCTAACTATGGCTACACCTTC. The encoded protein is CASRKTVPSSNYGYTF.